The entry below gives a single T cell receptor beta chain sequence along with its context. As yet, its antigen is unknown. Sequencing used immunoSEQ multiplex PCR; TCRdb keeps in-frame clones, though not all of them. Among over 250,000 clones listed, 70% to 90% were seen once. The data were obtained in a study of cytomegalovirus exposure and HLA in healthy donors. Trimming removed 2 bases from V and 4 bases from J; junction bases left unmatched: 10. The CDR3 extends over 17 amino acids. Germline lookup yields CDR1 MNHNS and CDR2 SASEGT. Study observations and caveats: Testing in vitro showed a few CMV-associated chains specific for CMV antigens.

Input material: PBMCs. The chain couples TRBV6-1 to TRBJ1-2, with TRBD1 identical over 10 bases. The sequence derives from a woman aged 18-29 years in good health and CMV-seronegative. The CDR3 DNA is TGTGCCAGCAGTGAATCCCGAAGGACAGGGGGGTCCTATGGCTACACCTTC. It codes for CASSESRRTGGSYGYTF.